This TCR beta chain was captured in a study of cytomegalovirus exposure and HLA in healthy donors. Findings of the study overall: There were several of the most significant clusters that appeared linked to common viral pathogens in a later analysis. The sole available immune exposure information was CMV serostatus. Presence/absence analysis assumed near-uniform sequencing depth across donors.

Comments on this clone: Its specificity is not known.

The PCR used 60 Vbeta and 13 Jbeta primers. This table comes from immunoSEQ multiplex PCR, and its TCRdb copy is limited to in-frame clones, with some not included. The sample consists of tens of thousands of clones, roughly 78% of them appearing once. The CDR3 is made up of 12 amino acids. Per the germline V gene, CDR1 is ENHRY and CDR2 is SYGVKD. V trimming: 6 bases; J trimming: 9 bases; junction bases outside the gene matches: 2. The source of this sequence is a male donor in good health and CMV-seropositive. The source material was PBMCs. The V gene is TRBV10-3, the J gene TRBJ1-3; 10 bases agree with TRBD1. Written as DNA, the CDR3 is TGTGCCATCAGGGGACAGGGGCGCACCATATATTTT. This codes for CAIRGQGRTIYF.